The clone carrying this TCR beta chain was seen many times. The entry originates in a study of regulatory T cells in long-lasting Graves disease. Through Arm-PCR of CDR3 regions and iRepertoire HTBI primers, TCR beta libraries were built. MiXCR, run by TCRdb on the multiplex PCR reads, gives a single entry per CDR3 protein. The sample lists 500,000 or so distinct CDR3 sequences; 14% were seen once. Time point reported: newly diagnosed GD, antithyroid drugs for less than 3 months. The authors made the TCR library using RNA they extracted from PBMCs. This CDR3 has 16 amino acids. The germline V gene has CDR1 SGHRS and CDR2 YFSETQ. V was pared by 0 bases and J by 2 bases, with 6 bases of the junction left unmatched. This sample was shared with a second study, whose subject was T cells in Graves' hyperthyroidism and ophthalmopathy.

The input for sequencing was peripheral blood mononuclear cells (PBMCs), taken at new diagnosis, from a patient treated with antithyroid drugs. This clonotype was obtained from a woman aged 45-60 years with Graves disease. The chain recombines TRBV5-1 with TRBJ2-7; 9 bases fit TRBD2. The CDR3 sequence: CASSLAGRGRAYEQYF. The DNA of the CDR3 is TGCGCCAGCAGCTTGGCCGGTCGCGGGAGGGCCTACGAGCAGTACTTC.